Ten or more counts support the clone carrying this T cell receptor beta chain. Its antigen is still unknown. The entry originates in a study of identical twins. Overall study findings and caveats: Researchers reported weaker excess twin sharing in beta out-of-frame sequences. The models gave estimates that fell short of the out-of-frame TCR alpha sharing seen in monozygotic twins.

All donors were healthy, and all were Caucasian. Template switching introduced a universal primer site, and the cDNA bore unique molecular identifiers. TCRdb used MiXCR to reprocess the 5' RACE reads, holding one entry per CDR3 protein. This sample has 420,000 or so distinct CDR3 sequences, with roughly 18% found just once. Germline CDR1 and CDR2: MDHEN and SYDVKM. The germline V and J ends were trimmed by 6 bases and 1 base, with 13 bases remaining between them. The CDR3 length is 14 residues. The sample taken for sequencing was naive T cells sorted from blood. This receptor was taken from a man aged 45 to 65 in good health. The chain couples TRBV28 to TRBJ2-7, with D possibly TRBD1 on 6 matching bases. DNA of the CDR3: TGTGCCAGCAGCGACCTACAGGGATCCTACGAGCAGTACTTC. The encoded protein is CASSDLQGSYEQYF.